The sequence of this TCR beta chain was determined in a study of blood T cell repertoires in COVID-19. Overall study context: Acute and convalescent COVID-19 samples came from the United States, Italy and Spain. The cDNA or gDNA used as material had been derived from T cells, B-cell-depleted T cells, or PBMCs.

Authors' methods: Reference gene primer amplification in the assay estimated nucleated cell counts. Sequencing was performed with immunoSEQ multiplex PCR; in TCRdb, only in-frame clones are kept and a portion is missing. That table supplies the V and J calls and clone size; D and trimming were determined from the DNA. The sample includes 63,000 or so clones, 80% to 85% seen only once; the top ten take roughly 39%. CDR1 and CDR2 (germline): SGHVS, FQNEAQ. The length of the CDR3 is 13 residues. The junction had 6 bases not matched to a gene; V was cut back by 3 bases and J by 10 bases. The clonotype comes from a human donor in a cohort sampled during active COVID-19. This chain joins TRBV7-8 and TRBJ1-1, with TRBD1 matching over 9 bases. Sequencing used peripheral blood. The CDR3, as DNA: TGTGCCAGCAGCTTGGACAGGGGAGATAGAGCTTTCTTT. Its protein product is CASSLDRGDRAFF.